This T cell receptor (beta chain) stems from a study of cytomegalovirus exposure and HLA in healthy donors. Researchers ran the PCR with 60 Vbeta and 13 Jbeta primers. Sequencing was performed with immunoSEQ multiplex PCR; in TCRdb, only in-frame clones are kept and a portion is missing. This table holds under 200,000 clones, roughly 84% found once. As for this clone: At one of its ends the junction is not consistent with the germline gene, which may arise from a read error.

CDR1 and CDR2 (germline): SGHVS, FQNEAQ. This CDR3 is 13 amino acids long. Source material: PBMCs. The receptor comes from a male donor in good health and CMV-seronegative. The rearrangement links TRBV7-8 to TRBJ2-7; a weak D match, TRBD1 (6 bases). CDR3 amino acids: CASSSTGINEQHF. CDR3 nucleotide sequence: TGTGCCAGCAGCAGCACAGGGATCAACGAGCAGCACTTC.